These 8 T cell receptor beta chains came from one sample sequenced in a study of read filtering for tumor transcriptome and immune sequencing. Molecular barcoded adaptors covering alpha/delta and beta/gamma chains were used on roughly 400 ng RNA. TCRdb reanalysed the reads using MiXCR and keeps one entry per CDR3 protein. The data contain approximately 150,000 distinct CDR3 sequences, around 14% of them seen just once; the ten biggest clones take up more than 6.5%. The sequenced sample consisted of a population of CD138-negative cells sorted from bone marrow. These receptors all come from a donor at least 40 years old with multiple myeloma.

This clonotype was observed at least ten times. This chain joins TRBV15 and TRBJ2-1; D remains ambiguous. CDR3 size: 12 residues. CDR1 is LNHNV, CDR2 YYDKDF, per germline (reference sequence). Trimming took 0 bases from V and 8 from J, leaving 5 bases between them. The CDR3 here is CATSRDPDEQFF. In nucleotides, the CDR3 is TGTGCCACCAGCAGAGATCCGGATGAGCAGTTCTTC.

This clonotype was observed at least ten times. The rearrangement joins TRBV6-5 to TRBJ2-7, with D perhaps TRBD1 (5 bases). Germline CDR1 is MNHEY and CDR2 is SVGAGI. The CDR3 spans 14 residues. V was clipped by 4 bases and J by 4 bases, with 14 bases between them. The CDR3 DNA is TGTGCCAGCAGTTGGACACGCAAGACGTACGAGCAGTACTTC. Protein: CASSWTRKTYEQYF.

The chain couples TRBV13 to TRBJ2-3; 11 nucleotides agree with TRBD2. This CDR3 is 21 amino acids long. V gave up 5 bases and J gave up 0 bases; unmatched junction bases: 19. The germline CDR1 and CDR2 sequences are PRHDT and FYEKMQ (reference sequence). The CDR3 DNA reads TGTGCCAGCAGCAGACCCTTAGCGGGAGGGGCGACAGGCTTAAGCACAGATACGCAGTATTTT. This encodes CASSRPLAGGATGLSTDTQYF.

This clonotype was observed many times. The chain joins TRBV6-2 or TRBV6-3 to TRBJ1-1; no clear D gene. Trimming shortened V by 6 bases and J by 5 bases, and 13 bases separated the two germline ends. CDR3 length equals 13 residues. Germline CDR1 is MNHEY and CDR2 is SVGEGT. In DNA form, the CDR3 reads TGTGCCAGCAGCCACCGAGAGGGAACTGAAGCTTTCTTT. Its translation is CASSHREGTEAFF.

CDR3 nucleotide sequence: TGCGCCAGCAGCCATCAAGTTTGGCCTAGGGTGGACACTGAAGCTTTCTTT. It specifies CASSHQVWPRVDTEAFF. V is TRBV4-1 and J is TRBJ1-1; D call uncertain. Between the trimmed V and J ends, which lost 3 bases and 3 bases, there was a span of 20 bases. Germline CDR1 is MGHRA and CDR2 is YSYEKL. The CDR3 spans 17 residues.

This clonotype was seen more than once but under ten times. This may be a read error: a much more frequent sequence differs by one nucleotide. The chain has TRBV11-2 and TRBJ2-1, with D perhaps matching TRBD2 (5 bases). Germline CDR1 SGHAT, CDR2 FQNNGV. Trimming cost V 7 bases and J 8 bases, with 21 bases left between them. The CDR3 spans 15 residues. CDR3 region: CASTRFGEMDDEQFF. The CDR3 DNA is TGTGCCAGCACTAGGTTTGGGGAGATGGACGATGAGCAGTTCTTC.

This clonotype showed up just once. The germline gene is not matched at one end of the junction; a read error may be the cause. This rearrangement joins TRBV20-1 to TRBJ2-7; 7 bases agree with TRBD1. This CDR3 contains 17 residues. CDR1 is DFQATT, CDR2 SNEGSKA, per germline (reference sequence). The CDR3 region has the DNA TGCAGTGTTAGAGATACGAACCGCCGGGACAGCCACTACGAGCAGTACTTC. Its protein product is CSVRDTNRRDSHYEQYF.

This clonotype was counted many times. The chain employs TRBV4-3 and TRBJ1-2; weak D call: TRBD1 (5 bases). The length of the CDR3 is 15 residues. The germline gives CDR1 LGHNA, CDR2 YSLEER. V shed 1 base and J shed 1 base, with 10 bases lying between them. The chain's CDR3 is CASSQVDSINYGYTF. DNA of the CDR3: TGCGCCAGCAGCCAAGTCGACAGCATTAACTATGGCTACACCTTC.